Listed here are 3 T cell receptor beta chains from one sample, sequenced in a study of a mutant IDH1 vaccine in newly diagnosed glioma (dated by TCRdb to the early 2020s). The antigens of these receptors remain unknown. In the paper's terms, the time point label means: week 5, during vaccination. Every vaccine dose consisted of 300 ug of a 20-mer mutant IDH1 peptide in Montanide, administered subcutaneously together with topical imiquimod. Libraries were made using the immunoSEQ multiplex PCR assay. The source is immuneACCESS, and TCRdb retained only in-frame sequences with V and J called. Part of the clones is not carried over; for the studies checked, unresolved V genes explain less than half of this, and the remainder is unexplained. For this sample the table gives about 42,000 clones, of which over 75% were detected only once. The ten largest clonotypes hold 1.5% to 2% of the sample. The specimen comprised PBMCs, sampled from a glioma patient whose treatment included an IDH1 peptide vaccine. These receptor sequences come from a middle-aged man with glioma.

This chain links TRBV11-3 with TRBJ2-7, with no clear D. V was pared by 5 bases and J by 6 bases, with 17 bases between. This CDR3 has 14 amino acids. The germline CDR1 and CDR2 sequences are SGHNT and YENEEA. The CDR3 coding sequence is TGTGCCAGCAGCCCCCCCCGCGGTCCCATCGAGCAGTACTTC. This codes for CASSPPRGPIEQYF.

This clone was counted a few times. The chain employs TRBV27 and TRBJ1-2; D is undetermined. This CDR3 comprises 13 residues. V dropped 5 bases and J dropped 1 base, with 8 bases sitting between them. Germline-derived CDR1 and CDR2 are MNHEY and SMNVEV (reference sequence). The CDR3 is CASSAPDNYGYTF. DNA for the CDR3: TGTGCCAGCAGTGCCCCGGATAACTATGGCTACACCTTC.

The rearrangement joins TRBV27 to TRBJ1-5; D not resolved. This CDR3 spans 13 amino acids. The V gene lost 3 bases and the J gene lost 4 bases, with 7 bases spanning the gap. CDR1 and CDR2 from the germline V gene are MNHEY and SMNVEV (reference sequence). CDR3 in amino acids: CASSFSTNQPQHF. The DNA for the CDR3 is TGTGCCAGCAGTTTCAGTACTAATCAGCCCCAGCATTTT.